This T cell receptor beta chain was retrieved from a study of shared T cell receptors in the human thymus (dated by TCRdb to the early 2020s). Notes on the research overall: The study investigated the way shared, self-reactive T-cell receptor alpha chains are produced in the human thymus.

In this sample, this clone turned up once. What this receptor recognizes is not known. Within one base of it there is no much larger clone, and no base qualities were kept. The library relied on the immunoSEQ multiplex PCR assay. Sourced from immuneACCESS, this table was stored by TCRdb with only in-frame sequences that have V and J called. A share of the clones is absent; for the studies checked, an unresolved V gene accounts for under half, and the remainder has no known explanation. The sample includes around 730,000 clones, with 75% to 90% observed a single time. The ten largest clones capture roughly 0.01% of the sample. The same data also went into a second study, on human thymus T cells. As the second study states: Immunologically healthy infants undergoing open corrective cardiac surgery for congenital heart defects in Finland were used as donors. Thymus tissue was obtained as surgical resects removed during corrective cardiac surgery. Usage of V and J gene segments appeared to be biased in both the thymic and the peripheral blood repertoires. According to the related research, thymic TCR repertoires were highly overlapping among unrelated individuals. The study used under 10 infant thymus samples plus four related peripheral blood samples to characterize TCR alpha and beta repertoires. The infant donors were about 7 to 244 days old, and the cohort included five or six males and a couple of females. After being mechanically released from the tissue, thymocytes were kept at -70 degrees C in pellets of about 8.5-32 million cells. A QIAsymphony instrument was used to extract genomic DNA from frozen cell pellets. The immunoSEQ multiplex PCR assay was used to amplify the TCRB and TCRAD loci from a standardized quantity of quality-controlled genomic DNA. The amplicons spanned the V(D)J region and were long enough to cover the CDR3 and allow V and J genes to be identified. Amplicon sequencing was performed on an Illumina platform through the commercial immunoSEQ service. Primer bias and sequencing errors were corrected as previously described, and TCRAD and TCRB definitions were based on the IMGT database. Repertoires were analysed with immunoSEQ Analyzer 3.0 and VDJTools, covering basic statistics, V/J segment usage, diversity estimates, rarefaction and pairwise overlap. Diversity was estimated with Chao1, ChaoE, Efron-Thisted, Shannon and inverse Simpson indices, and also on datasets down-sampled to the smallest sample. Repertoire overlap used strict matching of CDR3 nucleotide sequence, V gene and J gene, with Jaccard-based multidimensional scaling clustering. On average, thymus samples gave 800,000 or so unique TCRB clonotypes, whereas blood samples gave around 80,000.

The sample comprised thymocytes. The origin of this receptor is a girl under three years old with a congenital heart defect. Donor details come from another sample of the same person, matched by shared clones.

The CDR3 protein: CASSFGGTSGGHEQFF. The DNA is TGTGCCAGCAGCTTCGGAGGAACTAGCGGGGGGCATGAGCAGTTCTTC. Recombination connected TRBV13 to TRBJ2-1; 12 middle bases align to TRBD2. The germline V gene (reference sequence) yields PRHDT for CDR1 and FYEKMQ for CDR2. Compared with germline, V lacks 3 bases and J lacks 8 bases; bases without a gene match: 8. There are 16 amino acids in the CDR3, from cysteine to phenylalanine inclusive. Only the CDR3 region is kept as DNA, spanning 48 bases read in frame from base 1.